This T cell receptor beta chain stems from a study of T-cell reconstitution after alpha-beta-depleted transplantation in children. This CDR3 comprises 14 residues. The V gene end was trimmed by 5 bases and the J gene end by 8 bases; junction bases not matched to a gene: 11. Per the germline V gene, CDR1 is SGHDT and CDR2 is YYEEEE. This clonotype was seen a few times. Unique molecular identifiers were incorporated into the prepared TCRbeta library. TCRdb recomputed calls from the PCR reads with MiXCR, one row per CDR3 protein. The table shows under 850,000 distinct CDR3 sequences, with 13% occurring only once.

This sample comprised PBMCs, obtained before TCRalphabeta/CD19-depleted stem cell transplant. The source of this sequence is a girl aged 2 to 9 with congenital amegakaryocytic thrombocytopenia, due to receive a stem cell transplant. This rearrangement joins TRBV5-6 to TRBJ1-2; 8 bases are a match to TRBD1. CDR3 in DNA: TGTGCCAGCAGTATGGACAGGGTAAATGTCGGCTACACCTTC. Translating it yields CASSMDRVNVGYTF.